Presented here are 16 T cell receptor beta chains from one specimen sequenced in a study of blood T cell repertoires in COVID-19. Libraries were prepared by immunoSEQ multiplex PCR; TCRdb keeps only in-frame clonotypes and omits some of them. The table records some 260,000 clones, 87% of them present only once. Material: peripheral blood. These receptors were collected from a young man with active or convalescent COVID-19.

This clone was seen more than once but under ten times. V and J are TRBV6-5 and TRBJ2-7; D might be TRBD1 (6 bases). Germline V gene sequence: CDR1 MNHEY, CDR2 SVGAGI. The CDR3 consists of 13 residues. V was clipped by 8 bases and J by 6 bases, with 17 bases between them. The CDR3, as DNA: TGTGCCAGCCGGCGACAGGTGCGCTCCGAGCAGTACTTC. Translation gives CASRRQVRSEQYF.

This clone was seen a few times. This chain joins TRBV28 and TRBJ2-2, with 9 bases identical to TRBD1. The CDR3 length is 16 residues. The germline gives CDR1 MDHEN, CDR2 SYDVKM. With 5 bases clipped from V and 4 bases from J, the junction kept 8 bases outside the gene matches. CDR3 DNA: TGTGCCAGCAGTAGTGACAGGGGGGACTCCACCGGGGAGCTGTTTTTT. It codes for CASSSDRGDSTGELFF.

CDR3 sequence: CAILAGGNEQYF. In DNA, the CDR3 is TGTGCCATACTAGCGGGAGGGAACGAGCAGTACTTC. This rearrangement joins TRBV28 to TRBJ2-7; 13 nucleotides line up with TRBD2. CDR3 length: 12 amino acids. Germline lookup yields CDR1 MDHEN and CDR2 SYDVKM. V lost 10 bases and J lost 5; bases outside the gene matches: 2.

The chain links TRBV7-2 to TRBJ1-4, with TRBD1 as a possible D gene (5 bases). Per the germline V gene, CDR1 is SGHTA and CDR2 is FQGNSA. Trimming left V 4 bases short and J 7 bases short, with 13 bases between. The CDR3 is made up of 14 amino acids. This CDR3 reads CASSWQGGGEKLFF. DNA for the CDR3: TGTGCCAGCAGCTGGCAGGGAGGCGGTGAAAAACTGTTTTTT.

V is TRBV6-5 and J is TRBJ2-1; weak D call: TRBD2 (7 bases). Germline CDR1 MNHEY, CDR2 SVGAGI. V lost 6 bases, J lost 2 bases, and 11 bases lay in between. The CDR3 is 14 residues long. The CDR3 protein is CASRGGAPYNEQFF. CDR3 DNA: TGTGCCAGCAGGGGGGGGGCTCCCTACAATGAGCAGTTCTTC.

The chain combines TRBV28 with TRBJ1-2; TRBD1 matches 7 bases. Germline CDR1 reads MDHEN; CDR2 reads SYDVKM. Unmatched junction bases numbered 9, after V lost 2 bases and J lost 6 bases. This CDR3 has 15 residues. DNA of the CDR3: TGTGCCAGCAGTTTAATCAGGGGGTTAGGTCATGGCTACACCTTC. Translated: CASSLIRGLGHGYTF.

This clone was observed once. The rearrangement joins TRBV9 to TRBJ2-2, with TRBD1 matching 9 bases. Trimming took 4 bases from V and 1 from J; bases not matched to a gene: 14. The CDR3 is 19 residues long. Germline CDR1 is SGDLS and CDR2 is YYNGEE. This CDR3 reads CASSLTGTGRIMNTGELFF. The CDR3 nucleotides are TGTGCCAGCAGCCTAACCGGGACAGGGCGGATAATGAACACCGGGGAGCTGTTTTTT.

The chain links TRBV30 to TRBJ2-1; D might be TRBD1 (5 bases). Germline lookup yields CDR1 GTSNPN and CDR2 SVGIG (reference sequence). Trimming took off 2 bases at V and 2 bases at J, with 13 bases between the two ends. The CDR3 loop spans 15 amino acids. The CDR3 loop is CAWSSQGIAYNEQFF. In DNA, the CDR3 is TGTGCCTGGAGTAGTCAGGGCATTGCCTACAATGAGCAGTTCTTC.

The V and J genes are TRBV12-3 or TRBV12-4 and TRBJ2-3, with D possibly being TRBD2 (6 bases). CDR3 length: 13 residues. The germline V and J ends were trimmed by 3 bases and 4 bases, with 8 bases remaining between them. In DNA form, the CDR3 reads TGTGCCAGCAGTTTGACGGGGGCAGATACGCAGTATTTT. Translated, it gives CASSLTGADTQYF.

V gene TRBV7-9 combines with J gene TRBJ1-1; D perhaps matches TRBD1 (6 bases). Germline assignment: CDR1 SEHNR and CDR2 FQNEAQ (reference sequence). This CDR3 is 14 amino acids long. Trimming stripped 1 base from V and 10 bases from J, with 16 bases between. The CDR3 region is CASSLETLGAVAFF. The CDR3 DNA reads TGTGCCAGCAGCTTAGAAACCCTGGGGGCTGTAGCTTTCTTT.

The CDR3, as DNA: TGTGCCAGCGGGCTGACCGGAAACACCATATATTTT. Translating gives CASGLTGNTIYF. V and J are TRBV27 and TRBJ1-3; D unresolved. The CDR3 has 12 residues. The ends were cut back, 8 bases at V and 4 bases at J, with 9 bases in the middle. The germline gives CDR1 MNHEY, CDR2 SMNVEV (reference sequence).

This sequence joins TRBV29-1 and TRBJ2-7; D unclear. The CDR3 spans 14 residues. Germline values: CDR1 SQVTM, CDR2 ANQGSEA. Trimming took 6 bases from V and 0 from J, leaving 15 bases between them. CDR3 residues: CSVTHQTPSYEQYF. DNA for the CDR3: TGCAGCGTGACTCATCAGACTCCCTCCTACGAGCAGTACTTC.

The chain couples TRBV13 to TRBJ1-1, with 11 bases that match TRBD1. The CDR3 runs 14 residues. Per germline, CDR1 PRHDT and CDR2 FYEKMQ (reference sequence). Germline trimming cut 6 bases from V and 4 bases from J; bases unmatched to any gene: 4. The CDR3 loop is CASRRTGGGTEAFF. The CDR3 DNA is TGTGCCAGCAGGAGGACAGGGGGCGGCACTGAAGCTTTCTTT.

This chain links TRBV2 with TRBJ1-2; D remains ambiguous. Trimming pared 8 bases from V and 8 bases from J, leaving 24 bases between. The CDR3 loop spans 15 amino acids. Germline loops: CDR1 SNHLY, CDR2 FYNNEI. The chain's CDR3 is CASLARWKAGNGYTF. The CDR3 DNA sequence: TGTGCCAGCCTGGCACGCTGGAAAGCGGGGAACGGCTACACCTTC. Full variable domain (outside the CDR3, taken from reference TRBV2 and TRBJ1-2): EPEVTQTPSHQVTQMGQEVILRCVPISNHLYFYWYRQILGQKVEFLVSFYNNEISEKSEIFDDQFSVERPDGSNFTLKIRSTKLEDSAMYFCASLARWKAGNGYTFGSGTRLTVV.

This clone was recorded once. This sequence joins TRBV4-2 and TRBJ1-2; D is possibly TRBD1 (5 bases). The CDR3 extends over 15 amino acids. Trimming cost V 0 bases and J 4 bases, with 12 bases left between them. Germline CDR1 is LGHNA and CDR2 is YNFKEQ. CDR3 sequence (DNA): TGTGCCAGCAGCCAAGATCCGCAGGGCGCCTATGGCTACACCTTC. Protein sequence: CASSQDPQGAYGYTF.

The rearrangement joins TRBV3-1 (or the pseudogene TRBV3-2) to TRBJ2-3; 7 bases map to TRBD1. The V and J ends lost 1 base and 2 bases, in that order; junction bases with no gene match: 6. The CDR3 runs 16 residues. Germline CDR1 and CDR2: LGHDT and YNNKEL (reference sequence). The CDR3, as DNA: TGTGCCAGCAGCCAAGTTGAGACAGGGCCCACAGATACGCAGTATTTT. Translating gives CASSQVETGPTDTQYF.